The entry below gives a single TCR beta chain sequence along with its context. Its antigen remains unknown. This entry belongs to a study of beta chain features in type 1 diabetes. Across the whole study: Examined across all samples were about 110 million sorted cells.

Isolated RNA was reverse transcribed in full, so expressed TCRB transcripts were sequenced. Regulatory, naive and central memory T cell samples averaged about 3.57 million reads. The assay was immunoSEQ multiplex PCR, and TCRdb's table has in-frame clones only and misses some. The sample carries about 740,000 clones, 13% recorded once. Points from the study as a whole: Within each of all four CD4+ subsets, Type 1 diabetes patients had TCRB CDR3s that were moderately but significantly shorter. cDNA-based sequencing might over-represent cells highly expressing TCR.

Markers CD45RO/CCR7/CD25/CD127/CD95/CD27 served to sort CD4+ naive, central memory, regulatory and stem cell-like memory cells. The specimen sequenced was naive CD4+ T cells from blood. The receptor comes from a man between 18 and 29 years old with type 1 diabetes.

CDR3 DNA: TGCGCCAGCAGCCAAGGCGGGGGGCCCATGGATACGCAGTATTTT. It specifies CASSQGGGPMDTQYF. The rearrangement links TRBV4-1 to TRBJ2-3, with 8 bases aligning to TRBD2. The J segment lost 6 bases and the V segment lost 1 base, leaving 6 bases of the junction unmatched. The length of the CDR3 is 15 residues. Germline CDR1 MGHRA, CDR2 YSYEKL.